This is a list of T cell receptor beta chains from one sample in a study of identical twins. One entry per CDR3 protein results from TCRdb running MiXCR on the 5' RACE reads. In the table there are 700,000 or so distinct CDR3 sequences, less than 10% of which are singletons. The same sample was also used in a study of yellow fever vaccine responses in identical twins.

Sequencing was done on a sample of PBMCs. The receptors shown here come from a woman aged 18 to 35 in good health. Each CDR3 is given with its conserved first and last residue. Each record gives: D gene, V gene, clone size, J gene, CDR3 DNA, CDR3 protein. D genes are given only for firm matches. Clone size is not always given. Where it is, it says once, few, many or a class for expanded clones.

.	TRBV24-1	.	TRBJ2-2	TGTGCCACTGAAAAGACCACCGGGGAGCTGTTTTTT	CATEKTTGELFF
TRBD2	TRBV7-9	many	TRBJ2-1	TGTGCCAGCAGAGATAGCGGGAGCAGGGACAATGAGCAGTTCTTC	CASRDSGSRDNEQFF
TRBD1	TRBV4-3	few	TRBJ2-4	TGCGCCAGCAGCCAAGATCGGGACAGGCTAGCCAAAAACATTCAGTACTTC	CASSQDRDRLAKNIQYF
.	TRBV12-3/TRBV12-4	few	TRBJ2-3	TGTGCCAGCACTGGGCCCGACGGAGATACGCAGTATTTT	CASTGPDGDTQYF
TRBD1	TRBV7-9	many	TRBJ1-4	TGTGCCAGCAGCTCCCCGGACAGGGATGGTGGAAAACTGTTTTTT	CASSSPDRDGGKLFF
.	TRBV11-3	.	TRBJ2-2	TGTGCCAGCAGCTTAGGGACAATAAACACCGGGGAGCTGTTTTTT	CASSLGTINTGELFF
TRBD1	TRBV6-5	.	TRBJ1-6	TGTGCCAGCAGTAACCCCACGACAGGGATTAATAATTCACCCCTCCACTTT	CASSNPTTGINNSPLHF
.	TRBV28	few	TRBJ2-3	TGTGCCAGCAGTCCCGTCGGGGGCGGGTCAGATACGCAGTATTTT	CASSPVGGGSDTQYF
TRBD1	TRBV25-1	few	TRBJ2-2	TGTGCCAGCGGCTTGGAGACAGGGCCTTCCGGGGAGCTGTTTTTT	CASGLETGPSGELFF
.	TRBV7-8	.	TRBJ2-2	TGTGCCAGCAGTCCTTGGGTAGGGTCGGCCGGGGAGCTGTTTTTT	CASSPWVGSAGELFF
TRBD1	TRBV6-6	few	TRBJ1-3	TGTGCCAGCGAGGACAGGGGGAGAAACACCATATATTTT	CASEDRGRNTIYF
.	TRBV19	few	TRBJ2-7	TGTGCCAGTAGTAACCCCCGGTGGGAGCAGTACTTC	CASSNPRWEQYF
TRBD2	TRBV4-3	.	TRBJ2-2	TGCGCCAGCAGCCAAGAAGCGGCGGGAGGATCCACCGGGGAGCTGTTTTTT	CASSQEAAGGSTGELFF
TRBD2	TRBV29-1	.	TRBJ2-3	TGCAGCGTTGAAGATGGGACTAGTTACGGCACAGATACGCAGTATTTT	CSVEDGTSYGTDTQYF
.	TRBV7-9	many	TRBJ2-5	TGTGCCAGCAGCTCCGCGGCCAACCAAGAGACCCAGTACTTC	CASSSAANQETQYF
TRBD1	TRBV2	many	TRBJ1-1	TGTGCCAGCGGAACAGGGGGCAAAGCTTTCTTT	CASGTGGKAFF